A single sample gave rise to the 32 T cell receptor beta chains below, sequenced in a study of CD8 T cells in Susac syndrome. Random hexamers served to reverse transcribe roughly 0.45 to 1 ug RNA. TCRdb reanalysed the immunoSEQ multiplex PCR reads using MiXCR and keeps one entry per CDR3 protein. The sample consists of about 240,000 distinct CDR3 sequences, about 96% of them appearing once. The sequencing input was CD4+ T cells from PBMCs. All receptors come from a human donor with Susac syndrome.

The chain links TRBV6-6 to TRBJ2-7, with D uncertain. V lost 0 bases and J lost 7, with 10 bases in between. This CDR3 contains 13 residues. In germline, CDR1 is MNHNY, CDR2 SVGAGI (reference sequence). This chain's CDR3 is CASSYSVLREQYF. The CDR3 DNA follows: TGTGCCAGCAGTTACTCAGTTTTGCGAGAGCAGTACTTC.

V is TRBV4-2 and J is TRBJ1-1; D unresolved. CDR1 and CDR2 (germline): LGHNA, YNFKEQ. The ends were cut back, 0 bases at V and 6 bases at J, with 14 bases in the middle. The CDR3 has 15 amino acids. CDR3 sequence (DNA): TGTGCCAGCAGCCAAGAATGGACCAGGCCGGCTGAAGCTTTCTTT. Residues: CASSQEWTRPAEAFF.

This clonotype was counted once. The chain carries TRBV4-1 and TRBJ2-3; D might be TRBD1 (5 bases). Germline CDR1 and CDR2: MGHRA and YSYEKL. The CDR3 extends over 17 amino acids. Between the trimmed V and J ends, which lost 0 bases and 0 bases, there was a span of 13 bases. CDR3 loop: CASSQDQGRRSTDTQYF. In nucleotides, the CDR3 is TGCGCCAGCAGCCAAGACCAGGGCAGGCGAAGCACAGATACGCAGTATTTT.

The chain joins TRBV30 to TRBJ2-1, with TRBD2 matching over 7 bases. Germline V gene data show CDR1 as GTSNPN and CDR2 as SVGIG (reference sequence). There are 14 residues in the CDR3. V was clipped by 8 bases and J by 9 bases; unmatched bases: 16. The DNA of the CDR3 is TGTGCCGCCGGGGATAGCGGGCCAACCCTTGAGCAGTTCTTC. Protein sequence: CAAGDSGPTLEQFF.

This chain uses TRBV3-1 with TRBJ2-7; D gene ambiguous. Per germline, CDR1 LGHDT and CDR2 YNNKEL (reference sequence). V lost 0 bases and J 1 base, leaving 10 bases between the germline ends. CDR3 length: 15 residues. The CDR3: CASSQEFSRSYEQYF. For the CDR3, the DNA is TGTGCCAGCAGCCAAGAGTTTTCTCGGTCCTACGAGCAGTACTTC.

The chain uses TRBV11-2 and TRBJ2-3; 9 nucleotides align to TRBD1. Per the germline V gene, CDR1 is SGHAT and CDR2 is FQNNGV. V lost 6 bases, J lost 2 bases, and 6 bases stayed unmatched. CDR3 length: 15 residues. For the CDR3, the DNA is TGTGCCAGCAGTACCGGGACAGGGCCCACAGATACGCAGTATTTT. Translation: CASSTGTGPTDTQYF.

This chain connects TRBV19 to TRBJ1-2; 7 bases are shared with TRBD1. The CDR3 length is 13 residues. CDR1 and CDR2 from the germline V gene are LNHDA and SQIVND (reference sequence). V shed 10 bases, J shed 5 bases, and the junction held 10 bases outside the gene matches. The CDR3 sequence is CATRVEGAYGYTF. The CDR3 nucleotides read TGTGCCACTCGCGTAGAGGGGGCGTATGGCTACACCTTC.

This chain joins TRBV15 and TRBJ1-2; D is perhaps TRBD1 (6 bases). The ends were cut back, 1 base at V and 8 bases at J, with 14 bases in the middle. Germline V CDR1 and CDR2: LNHNV, YYDKDF (reference sequence). The CDR3 extends over 14 amino acids. Here the CDR3 reads CATSRGTAPGGYTF. CDR3 sequence (DNA): TGTGCCACCAGCAGAGGGACAGCACCAGGAGGCTACACCTTC.

This chain links TRBV20-1 with TRBJ1-1; 12 bases are shared with TRBD1. Germline trimming cut 1 base from V and 10 bases from J; bases unmatched to any gene: 10. The CDR3 length is 15 residues. Germline-derived CDR1 and CDR2 are DFQATT and SNEGSKA (reference sequence). The CDR3 DNA reads as TGCAGTGCTAGAGCGTCGGGACAGGGGGCAGGAGGAGCTTTCTTT. This translates into CSARASGQGAGGAFF.

This chain links TRBV5-6 with TRBJ2-5; perhaps TRBD2 as D (6 bases). Germline CDR1 is SGHDT and CDR2 is YYEEEE. The CDR3 covers 13 residues. The germline V and J ends were trimmed by 7 bases and 4 bases, with 14 bases remaining between them. CDR3 bases: TGTGCCAGCCACCGGAGGGCCCGAGAGACCCAGTACTTC. This encodes CASHRRARETQYF.

The chain is built from TRBV14 and TRBJ2-6; no clear D gene. CDR1 and CDR2 from the germline V gene are SGHDN and FVKESK. The V and J ends lost 3 bases and 2 bases respectively, with 5 bases between them. This CDR3 is built from 14 residues. The DNA for the CDR3 is TGTGCCAGCAGCCACCCCGCTGGGGCCAACGTCCTGACTTTC. Amino acids: CASSHPAGANVLTF.

V is TRBV6-1 and J is TRBJ2-4; 9 nucleotides match TRBD2. Germline assignment: CDR1 MNHNS and CDR2 SASEGT. This CDR3 spans 20 amino acids. V shed 5 bases, J shed 0 bases, and the junction held 17 bases outside the gene matches. DNA for the CDR3: TGTGCCAGCAGTCCTCAACAAAAATCTAGCGGGATCCTAGCCAAAAACATTCAGTACTTC. Its translation is CASSPQQKSSGILAKNIQYF.

This chain joins TRBV9 and TRBJ2-2; 7 bases match TRBD2. Losses at the gene ends were 1 base for V and 3 bases for J; bases not matched to a gene: 0. Germline V gene data show CDR1 as SGDLS and CDR2 as YYNGEE. The CDR3 is 14 amino acids. CDR3: CASSVRGDTGELFF. CDR3 in DNA: TGTGCCAGCAGCGTACGGGGGGACACCGGGGAGCTGTTTTTT.

V gene TRBV6-2 or TRBV6-3 combines with J gene TRBJ2-1; D is ambiguous. CDR1 is MNHEY and CDR2 is SVGEGT in the germline V gene. This CDR3 has 15 amino acids. Trimming took 0 bases from V and 0 from J, leaving 6 bases between them. This chain's CDR3 is CASSYSGYSYNEQFF. CDR3 nucleotide sequence: TGTGCCAGCAGTTACTCAGGGTACTCCTACAATGAGCAGTTCTTC.

The sample holds one count of this clonotype. V is TRBV7-8 and J is TRBJ2-7; 7 bases are a match to TRBD2. This CDR3 region has 13 residues. CDR1 and CDR2 (germline): SGHVS, FQNEAQ. V shed 5 bases, J shed 3 bases, and the junction held 4 bases outside the gene matches. In nucleotides, the CDR3 is TGTGCCAGCAGCAAAGGACTAGTCTACGAGCAGTACTTC. It specifies CASSKGLVYEQYF. Complete variable domain (other parts from reference TRBV7-8 and TRBJ2-7): GAGVSQSPRYKVAKRGQDVALRCDPISGHVSLFWYQQALGQGPEFLTYFQNEAQLDKSGLPSDRFFAERPEGSVSTLKIQRTQQEDSAVYLCASSKGLVYEQYFGPGTRLTVT.

The chain recombines TRBV5-1 with TRBJ2-6, with D hard to call. The CDR3 contains 14 residues. Trimming shortened V by 2 bases and J by 1 base, and 4 bases separated the two germline ends. The germline V gene has CDR1 SGHRS and CDR2 YFSETQ. Here the CDR3 DNA reads TGCGCCAGCAGCTTCGAGTCTGGGGCCAACGTCCTGACTTTC. Amino acid sequence: CASSFESGANVLTF.

The chain combines TRBV6-6 with TRBJ1-1, with 8 bases that match TRBD1. The CDR3 runs 14 residues. V was clipped by 7 bases and J by 6 bases; unmatched bases: 10. The germline gives CDR1 MNHNY, CDR2 SVGAGI (reference sequence). Here the CDR3 reads CASISQGVSAEAFF. Here the CDR3 DNA reads TGTGCCAGCATTTCACAGGGGGTGTCGGCTGAAGCTTTCTTT.

The chain employs TRBV28 and TRBJ1-2; no reliable D call. Trimming shortened V by 2 bases and J by 6 bases, and 7 bases separated the two germline ends. This CDR3 has 12 amino acids. Per the germline V gene, CDR1 is MDHEN and CDR2 is SYDVKM. Written as DNA, the CDR3 is TGTGCCAGCAGTTTAAACTGGGATGGCTACACCTTC. It translates to CASSLNWDGYTF.

CDR3 protein: CASRDSGSSYEQYF. The CDR3 DNA reads as TGTGCCAGCAGGGACAGCGGGAGCTCCTACGAGCAGTACTTC. This rearrangement joins TRBV28 to TRBJ2-7; 8 bases match TRBD2. The CDR3 has 14 amino acids. Germline trimming cut 6 bases from V and 0 bases from J; bases unmatched to any gene: 4. The germline CDR1 and CDR2 sequences are MDHEN and SYDVKM. Full variable domain (outside the CDR3, taken from reference TRBV28 and TRBJ2-7): DVKVTQSSRYLVKRTGEKVFLECVQDMDHENMFWYRQDPGLGLRLIYFSYDVKMKEKGDIPEGYSVSREKKERFSLILESASTNQTSMYLCASRDSGSSYEQYFGPGTRLTVT.

The chain combines TRBV6-2 or TRBV6-3 with TRBJ2-1, with D maybe TRBD2 (5 bases). CDR1 and CDR2 (germline): MNHEY, SVGEGT. CDR3 length equals 16 residues. V dropped 7 bases and J dropped 6 bases, with 22 bases sitting between them. The DNA for the CDR3 is TGTGCCAGCAAGGCGCGCATCGGGAACCCGGTCAATGAGCAGTTCTTC. Its protein product is CASKARIGNPVNEQFF.

The CDR3 loop is CASSPTYDLPGNMAQFF. In DNA form, the CDR3 reads TGTGCCAGCTCTCCAACGTACGACCTCCCGGGAAATATGGCGCAGTTCTTC. The rearrangement links TRBV18 to TRBJ2-1; perhaps TRBD2 as D (5 bases). Per germline, CDR1 KGHSH and CDR2 LQKENI. The CDR3 consists of 17 residues. Between the trimmed V and J ends, which lost 6 bases and 12 bases, there was a span of 30 bases.

J is TRBJ2-7 and V is TRBV20-1, with D perhaps matching TRBD1 (6 bases). Trimming shortened V by 4 bases and J by 2 bases, and 12 bases separated the two germline ends. In germline, CDR1 is DFQATT, CDR2 SNEGSKA (reference sequence). The CDR3 has 13 amino acids. CDR3 sequence: CSATDRSTYEQYF. DNA for the CDR3: TGCAGTGCTACGGACAGATCAACCTACGAGCAGTACTTC.

The chain links TRBV5-1 to TRBJ1-5, with a tentative D call TRBD1 (6 bases). V lost 4 bases and J lost 2, with 13 bases in between. The CDR3 length is 15 residues. CDR1 and CDR2 (germline): SGHRS, YFSETQ. CDR3 in DNA: TGCGCCAGCAGCCCAGGGGATGGTGGCAATCAGCCCCAGCATTTT. Translating it yields CASSPGDGGNQPQHF.

The V and J genes are TRBV27 and TRBJ2-2; tentatively, D is TRBD1 (5 bases). V was pared by 6 bases and J by 0 bases, with 8 bases between. CDR3 length: 14 amino acids. The V gene's germline CDR1 is MNHEY and CDR2 SMNVEV (reference sequence). This CDR3 is CASRRQTNTGELFF. CDR3 nucleotide sequence: TGTGCCAGCAGGCGACAGACGAACACCGGGGAGCTGTTTTTT.

This chain joins TRBV2 and TRBJ1-1; tentatively, D is TRBD1 (5 bases). Germline V CDR1 and CDR2: SNHLY, FYNNEI. Trimming took 6 bases from V and 4 from J, leaving 15 bases between them. This CDR3 comprises 14 residues. The CDR3 is CASSLRQGTTEAFF. The DNA for the CDR3 is TGTGCCAGCAGCCTACGGCAGGGTACCACTGAAGCTTTCTTT.

The chain carries TRBV28 and TRBJ2-7; TRBD1 aligns across 7 bases. V lost 5 bases, J lost 4 bases, and 11 bases stayed unmatched. Germline loops: CDR1 MDHEN, CDR2 SYDVKM. The CDR3 is made up of 15 amino acids. CDR3 protein: CASSPRDRIKYEQYF. The CDR3 DNA sequence: TGTGCCAGCAGTCCTCGGGACAGAATAAAGTACGAGCAGTACTTC. The whole variable domain, filled in from reference TRBV28 and TRBJ2-7, reads DVKVTQSSRYLVKRTGEKVFLECVQDMDHENMFWYRQDPGLGLRLIYFSYDVKMKEKGDIPEGYSVSREKKERFSLILESASTNQTSMYLCASSPRDRIKYEQYFGPGTRLTVT.

The chain carries TRBV25-1 and TRBJ1-1, with a tentative D call TRBD1 (6 bases). Trimming removed 4 bases from V and 1 base from J, with 10 bases in between. The CDR3 runs to 14 residues. The V gene's germline CDR1 is MGHDK and CDR2 SYGVNS. CDR3 protein: CASSVGQWNTEAFF. CDR3 DNA: TGTGCCAGCAGTGTTGGACAGTGGAACACTGAAGCTTTCTTT.

The gene calls are TRBV2 and TRBJ2-5, with a possible D match to TRBD1 (6 bases). Germline V CDR1 and CDR2: SNHLY, FYNNEI. V dropped 9 bases and J dropped 7 bases, with 15 bases sitting between them. The CDR3 covers 12 residues. The CDR3 sequence is CASREGVGTQYF. CDR3 nucleotide sequence: TGTGCCAGTCGCGAGGGGGTGGGGACCCAGTACTTC.

V gene TRBV25-1 combines with J gene TRBJ2-7; the match to TRBD1 covers 12 bases. The CDR3 totals 14 residues. The V gene's germline CDR1 is MGHDK and CDR2 SYGVNS. J was trimmed by 7 bases and V by 4 bases; bases with no gene match: 5. The CDR3 region has the DNA TGTGCCAGCAGTGCAAGGGACAGGGGGCTTGAGCAGTACTTC. Its translation: CASSARDRGLEQYF.

The V and J genes are TRBV20-1 and TRBJ2-1; 9 nucleotides align to TRBD2. The V segment lost 0 bases and the J segment 8 bases; nucleotides outside the gene matches: 11. The CDR3 loop spans 16 amino acids. Germline V gives CDR1 DFQATT, CDR2 SNEGSKA (reference sequence). In DNA form, the CDR3 reads TGCAGTGCTAGAGAGGATGGAACTAGCGGGTGGGATGAGCAGTTCTTC. It yields the protein CSAREDGTSGWDEQFF.

V is TRBV4-1 and J is TRBJ1-1; no reliable D call. The V gene's germline CDR1 is MGHRA and CDR2 YSYEKL. The V end was cut by 1 base, the J end by 8 bases, with 11 bases between. This CDR3 comprises 13 residues. DNA for the CDR3: TGCGCCAGCAGCCAAGGAAAAAGATTAGAAGCTTTCTTT. Translating it yields CASSQGKRLEAFF.

This rearrangement joins TRBV28 to TRBJ2-7, with a weak D call TRBD2 (6 bases). This CDR3 has 16 amino acids. Per the germline V gene, CDR1 is MDHEN and CDR2 is SYDVKM. The V end lost 2 bases, the J end lost 2 bases, and 16 bases lay between the germline ends. CDR3 DNA sequence: TGTGCCAGCAGTTTAGGGAAGGGGACTGGAACCTACGAGCAGTACTTC. Its translation is CASSLGKGTGTYEQYF. The variable domain in full, completed from reference TRBV28 and TRBJ2-7, reads DVKVTQSSRYLVKRTGEKVFLECVQDMDHENMFWYRQDPGLGLRLIYFSYDVKMKEKGDIPEGYSVSREKKERFSLILESASTNQTSMYLCASSLGKGTGTYEQYFGPGTRLTVT.